This T cell receptor beta chain was identified during a study of naive and memory T cell subsets. Four PCR rounds used nested alpha and beta constant region primers plus the SP2 primer. Reverse transcription of blood and skin TCR RNA was primed at alpha and beta constant regions. From the UMI-ligation and nested PCR reads, TCRdb called clonotypes with MiXCR, one entry per CDR3 protein. Among some 21,000 distinct CDR3 sequences listed, approximately 6.5% were seen once. Noted treatment: skin biopsy from PPD injection site in Mantoux-positive individual. A UMI-containing oligonucleotide was joined by 3' ligation to the TCR cDNA template. Biopsied sites were PPD injections in people with a positive Mantoux test. The sequencing used skin, collected from a tuberculin skin test site. The sequence derives from an adult in good health.

The CDR3 DNA reads TGTGCCAGCAGTTTGATGTTAGGCAATCAGCCCCAGCATTTT. It specifies CASSLMLGNQPQHF. V usage is TRBV12-3 or TRBV12-4 and J usage is TRBJ1-5; D is uncertain. V lost 3 bases and J 2 bases, leaving 8 bases between the germline ends. The CDR3 totals 14 residues.